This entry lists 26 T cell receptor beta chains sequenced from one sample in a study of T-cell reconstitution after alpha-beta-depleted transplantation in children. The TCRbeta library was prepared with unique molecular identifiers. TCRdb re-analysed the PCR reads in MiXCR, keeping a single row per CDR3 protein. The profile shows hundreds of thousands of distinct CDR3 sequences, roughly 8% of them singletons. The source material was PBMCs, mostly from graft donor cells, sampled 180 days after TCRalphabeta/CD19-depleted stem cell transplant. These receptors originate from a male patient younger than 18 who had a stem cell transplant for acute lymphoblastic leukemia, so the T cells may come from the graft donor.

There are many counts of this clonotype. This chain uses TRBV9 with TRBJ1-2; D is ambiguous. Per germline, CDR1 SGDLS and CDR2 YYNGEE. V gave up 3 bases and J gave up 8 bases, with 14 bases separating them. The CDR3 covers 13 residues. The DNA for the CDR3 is TGTGCCAGCAGCGCCTTCCATTCGGACGGCTACACCTTC. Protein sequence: CASSAFHSDGYTF.

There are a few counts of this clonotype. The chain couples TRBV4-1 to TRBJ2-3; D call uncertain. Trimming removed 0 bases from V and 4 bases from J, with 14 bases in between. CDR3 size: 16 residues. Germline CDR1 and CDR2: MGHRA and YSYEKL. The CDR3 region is CASSQDASFMADTQYF. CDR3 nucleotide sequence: TGCGCCAGCAGCCAAGATGCGTCGTTCATGGCAGATACGCAGTATTTT.

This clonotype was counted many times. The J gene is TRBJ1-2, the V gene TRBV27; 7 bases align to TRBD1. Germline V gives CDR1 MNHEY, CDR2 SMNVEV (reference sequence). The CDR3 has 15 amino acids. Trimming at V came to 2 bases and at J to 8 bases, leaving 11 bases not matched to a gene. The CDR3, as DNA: TGTGCCAGCAGTTTAAGGGCCCAGGGGGGTATCGGCTACACCTTC. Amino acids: CASSLRAQGGIGYTF.

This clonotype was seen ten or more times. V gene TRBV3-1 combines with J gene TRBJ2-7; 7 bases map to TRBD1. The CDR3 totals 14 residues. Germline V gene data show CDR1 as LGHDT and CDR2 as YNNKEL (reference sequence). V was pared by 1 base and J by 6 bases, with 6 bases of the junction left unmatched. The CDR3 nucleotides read TGTGCCAGCAGCCAAGTGCAGGGGGACGGCGAGCAGTACTTC. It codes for CASSQVQGDGEQYF.

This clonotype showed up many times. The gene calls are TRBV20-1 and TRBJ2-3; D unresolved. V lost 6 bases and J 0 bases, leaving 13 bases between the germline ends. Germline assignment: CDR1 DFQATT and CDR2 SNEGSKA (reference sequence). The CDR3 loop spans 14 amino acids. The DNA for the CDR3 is TGCAGTGCCCACGCGGTCCGTAGCACAGATACGCAGTATTTT. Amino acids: CSAHAVRSTDTQYF.

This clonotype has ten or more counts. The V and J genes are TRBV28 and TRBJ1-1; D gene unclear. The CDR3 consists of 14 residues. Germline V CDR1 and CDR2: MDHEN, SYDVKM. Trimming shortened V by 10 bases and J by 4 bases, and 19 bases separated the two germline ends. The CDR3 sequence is CATRLGVVATEAFF. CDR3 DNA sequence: TGTGCCACCCGGCTTGGGGTTGTGGCCACTGAAGCTTTCTTT.

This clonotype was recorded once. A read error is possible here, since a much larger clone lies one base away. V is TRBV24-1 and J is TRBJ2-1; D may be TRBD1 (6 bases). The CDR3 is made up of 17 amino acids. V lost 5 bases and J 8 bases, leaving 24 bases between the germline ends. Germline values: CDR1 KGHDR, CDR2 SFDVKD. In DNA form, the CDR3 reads TGTGCCACCAGTGGGGTACAGGGCGCTTCAACCAACCATGAGCAGTTCTTC. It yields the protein CATSGVQGASTNHEQFF.

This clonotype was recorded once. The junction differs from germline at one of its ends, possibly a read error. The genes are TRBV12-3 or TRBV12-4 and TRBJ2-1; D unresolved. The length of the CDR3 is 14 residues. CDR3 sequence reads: CASSLGSLGNEQFF. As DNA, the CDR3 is TGTGCCAGCAGTTTGGGGTCGTTGGGGAATGAACAGTTCTTC.

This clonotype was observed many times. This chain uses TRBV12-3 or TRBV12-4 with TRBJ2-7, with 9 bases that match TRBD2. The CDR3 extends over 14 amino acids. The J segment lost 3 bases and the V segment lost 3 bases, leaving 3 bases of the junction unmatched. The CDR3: CASSFSSGNYEQYF. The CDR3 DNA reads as TGTGCCAGCAGTTTTTCTAGCGGGAACTACGAGCAGTACTTC.

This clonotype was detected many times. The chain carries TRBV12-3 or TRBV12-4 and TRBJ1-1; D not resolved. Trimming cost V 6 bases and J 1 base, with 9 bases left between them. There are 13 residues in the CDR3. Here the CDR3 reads CASRAYRNTEAFF. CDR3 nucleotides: TGTGCCAGCAGGGCCTACAGGAACACTGAAGCTTTCTTT.

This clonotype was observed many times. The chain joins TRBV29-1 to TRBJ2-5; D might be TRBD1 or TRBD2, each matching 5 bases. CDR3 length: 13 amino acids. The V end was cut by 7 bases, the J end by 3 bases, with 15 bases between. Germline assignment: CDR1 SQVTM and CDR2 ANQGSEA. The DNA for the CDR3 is TGCAGCGCCCGGAGGACACTAGAAGAGACCCAGTACTTC. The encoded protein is CSARRTLEETQYF.

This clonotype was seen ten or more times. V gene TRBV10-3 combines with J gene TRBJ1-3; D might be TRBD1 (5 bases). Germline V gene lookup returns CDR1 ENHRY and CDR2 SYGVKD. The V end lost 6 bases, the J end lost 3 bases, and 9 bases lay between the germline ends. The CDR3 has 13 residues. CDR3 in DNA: TGTGCCATCAGCGTGGACAATGGAAACACCATATATTTT. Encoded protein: CAISVDNGNTIYF.

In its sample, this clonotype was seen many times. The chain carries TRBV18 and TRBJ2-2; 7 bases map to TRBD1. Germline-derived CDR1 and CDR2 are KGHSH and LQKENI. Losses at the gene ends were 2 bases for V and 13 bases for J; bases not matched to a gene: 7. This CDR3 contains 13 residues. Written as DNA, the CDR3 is TGTGCCAGCTCACCAGATCAGGGGGAGCTGCTGTTTTTT. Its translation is CASSPDQGELLFF.

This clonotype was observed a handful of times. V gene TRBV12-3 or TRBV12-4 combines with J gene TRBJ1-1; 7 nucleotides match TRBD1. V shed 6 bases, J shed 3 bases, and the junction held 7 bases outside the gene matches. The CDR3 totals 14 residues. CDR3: CASSRGQLHTEAFF. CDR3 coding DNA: TGTGCCAGCAGCCGGGGACAGCTCCACACTGAAGCTTTCTTT.

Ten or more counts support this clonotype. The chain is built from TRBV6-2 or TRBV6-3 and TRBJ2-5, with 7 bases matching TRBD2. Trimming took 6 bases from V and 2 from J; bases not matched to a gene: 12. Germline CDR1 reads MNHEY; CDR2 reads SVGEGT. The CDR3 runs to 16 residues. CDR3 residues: CASSPGSGIVQETQYF. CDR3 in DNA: TGTGCCAGCAGCCCGGGGAGCGGGATCGTACAAGAGACCCAGTACTTC.

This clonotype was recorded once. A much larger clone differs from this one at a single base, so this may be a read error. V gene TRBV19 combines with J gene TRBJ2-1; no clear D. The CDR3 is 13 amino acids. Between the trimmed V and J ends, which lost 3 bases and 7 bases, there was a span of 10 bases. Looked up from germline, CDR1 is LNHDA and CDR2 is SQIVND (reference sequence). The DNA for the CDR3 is TGTGCCAGTAGTATGATTACCGGTAATGAGCAGTTCTTC. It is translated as CASSMITGNEQFF.

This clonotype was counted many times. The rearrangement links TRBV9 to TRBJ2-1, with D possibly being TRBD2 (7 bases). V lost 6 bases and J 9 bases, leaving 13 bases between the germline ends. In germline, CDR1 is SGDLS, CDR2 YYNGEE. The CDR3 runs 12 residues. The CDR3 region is CASNRGGGEQFF. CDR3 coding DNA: TGTGCCAGCAATCGAGGGGGGGGTGAGCAGTTCTTC.

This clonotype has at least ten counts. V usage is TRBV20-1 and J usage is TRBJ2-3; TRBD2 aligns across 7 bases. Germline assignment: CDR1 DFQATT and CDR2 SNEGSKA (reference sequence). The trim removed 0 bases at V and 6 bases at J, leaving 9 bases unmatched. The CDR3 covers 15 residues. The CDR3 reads CSARDWAGDGDTQYF. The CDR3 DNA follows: TGCAGTGCTAGAGATTGGGCGGGAGATGGGGATACGCAGTATTTT.

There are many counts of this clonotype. The CDR3 DNA reads as TGTGCCAGCAGCCTCGGGACTAGCGGGAGTTTTACAGATACGCAGTATTTT. This codes for CASSLGTSGSFTDTQYF. This sequence joins TRBV14 and TRBJ2-3, with 14 bases matching TRBD2. V shed 4 bases, J shed 3 bases, and the junction held 6 bases outside the gene matches. CDR3 length: 17 amino acids. Germline V lookup: CDR1 SGHDN, CDR2 FVKESK. The entire variable domain, with the rest obtained from reference TRBV14 and TRBJ2-3, is as follows: EAGVTQFPSHSVIEKGQTVTLRCDPISGHDNLYWYRRVMGKEIKFLLHFVKESKQDESGMPNNRFLAERTGGTYSTLKVQPAELEDSGVYFCASSLGTSGSFTDTQYFGPGTRLTVL.

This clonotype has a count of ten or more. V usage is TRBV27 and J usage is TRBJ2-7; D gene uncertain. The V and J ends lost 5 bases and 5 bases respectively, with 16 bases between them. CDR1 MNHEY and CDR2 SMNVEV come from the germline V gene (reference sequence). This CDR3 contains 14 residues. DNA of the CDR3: TGTGCCAGCAGTAGAGCCCCAGATGGAGACGAGCAGTACTTC. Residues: CASSRAPDGDEQYF.

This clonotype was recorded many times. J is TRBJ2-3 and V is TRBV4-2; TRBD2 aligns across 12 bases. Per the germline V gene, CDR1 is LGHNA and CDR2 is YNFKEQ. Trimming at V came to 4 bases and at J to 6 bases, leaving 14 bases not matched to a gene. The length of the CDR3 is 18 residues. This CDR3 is CASSPRPRLAGEHDTQYF. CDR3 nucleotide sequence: TGTGCCAGCAGCCCTAGGCCGCGACTAGCGGGAGAGCACGATACGCAGTATTTT.

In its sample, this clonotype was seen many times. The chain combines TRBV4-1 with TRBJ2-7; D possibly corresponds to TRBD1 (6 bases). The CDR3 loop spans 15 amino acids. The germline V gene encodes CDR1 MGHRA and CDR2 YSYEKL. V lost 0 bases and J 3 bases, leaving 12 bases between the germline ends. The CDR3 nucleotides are TGCGCCAGCAGCCAAGATCCCAACAGGGACTACGAGCAGTACTTC. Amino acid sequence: CASSQDPNRDYEQYF.

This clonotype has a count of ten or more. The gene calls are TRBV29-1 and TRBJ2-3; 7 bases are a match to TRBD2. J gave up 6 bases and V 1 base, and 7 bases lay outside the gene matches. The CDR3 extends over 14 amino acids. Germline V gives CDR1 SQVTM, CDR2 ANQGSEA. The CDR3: CSVEAGGPLDTQYF. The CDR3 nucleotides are TGCAGCGTTGAAGCGGGGGGTCCCTTGGATACGCAGTATTTT.

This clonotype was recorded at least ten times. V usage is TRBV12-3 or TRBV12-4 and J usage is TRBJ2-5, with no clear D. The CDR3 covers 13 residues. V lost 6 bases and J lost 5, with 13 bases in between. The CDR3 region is CASRILGRETQYF. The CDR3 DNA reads TGTGCCAGCAGGATCCTAGGTCGGGAGACCCAGTACTTC.

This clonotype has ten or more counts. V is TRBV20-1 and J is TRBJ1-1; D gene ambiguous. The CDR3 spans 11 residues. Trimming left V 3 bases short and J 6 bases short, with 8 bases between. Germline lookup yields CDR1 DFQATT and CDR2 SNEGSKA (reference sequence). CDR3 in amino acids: CSASGQSEAFF. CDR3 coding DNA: TGCAGTGCTAGCGGGCAGTCTGAAGCTTTCTTT.

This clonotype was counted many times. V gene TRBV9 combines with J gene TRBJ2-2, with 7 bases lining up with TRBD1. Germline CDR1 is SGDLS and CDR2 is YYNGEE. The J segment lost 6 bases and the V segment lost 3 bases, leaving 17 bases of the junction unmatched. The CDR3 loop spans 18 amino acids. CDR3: CASSAGGRGPLLPGELFF. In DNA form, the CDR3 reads TGTGCCAGCAGCGCAGGTGGAAGGGGGCCCCTCTTACCCGGGGAGCTGTTTTTT.